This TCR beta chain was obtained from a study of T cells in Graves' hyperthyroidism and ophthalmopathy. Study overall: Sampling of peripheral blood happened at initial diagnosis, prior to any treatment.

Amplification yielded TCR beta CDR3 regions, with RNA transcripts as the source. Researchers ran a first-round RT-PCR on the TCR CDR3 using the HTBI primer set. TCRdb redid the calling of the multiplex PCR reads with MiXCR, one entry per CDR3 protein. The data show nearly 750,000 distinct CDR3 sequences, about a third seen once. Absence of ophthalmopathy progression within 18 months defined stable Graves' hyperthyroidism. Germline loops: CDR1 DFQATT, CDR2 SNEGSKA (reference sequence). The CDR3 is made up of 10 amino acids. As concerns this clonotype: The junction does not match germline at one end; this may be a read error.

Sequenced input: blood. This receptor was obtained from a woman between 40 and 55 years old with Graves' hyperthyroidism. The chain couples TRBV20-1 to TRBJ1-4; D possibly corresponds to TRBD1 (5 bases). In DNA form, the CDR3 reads TGCAGTGCTAGCCGGGGGGAGTCTCCTTTT. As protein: CSASRGESPF.